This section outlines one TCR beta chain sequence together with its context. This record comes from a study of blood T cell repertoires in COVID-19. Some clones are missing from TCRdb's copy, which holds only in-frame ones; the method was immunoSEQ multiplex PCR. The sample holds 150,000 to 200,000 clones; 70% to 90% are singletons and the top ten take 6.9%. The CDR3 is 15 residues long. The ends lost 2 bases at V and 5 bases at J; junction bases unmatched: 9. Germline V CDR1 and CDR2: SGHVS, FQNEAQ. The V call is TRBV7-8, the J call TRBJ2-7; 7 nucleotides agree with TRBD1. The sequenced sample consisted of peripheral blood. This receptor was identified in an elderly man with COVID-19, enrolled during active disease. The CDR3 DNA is TGTGCCAGCAGCTTAATCCACGAGGGGGCCGACGAGCAGTACTTC. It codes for CASSLIHEGADEQYF.